This TCR beta chain originates from a study of OX40 agonist ivuxolimab in advanced cancers. On the study more broadly: In this cohort, patients received ivuxolimab, an agonistic anti-OX40 (CD134) antibody. Patients received intravenous ivuxolimab every 2 weeks at 0.01 to 10 mg/kg.

This CDR3 is 16 amino acids long. J lost 1 base, V lost 3 bases, and 4 bases had no gene match. Germline assignment: CDR1 MNHEY and CDR2 SMNVEV (reference sequence). The method was immunoSEQ multiplex PCR; TCRdb's version includes in-frame clones alone and lacks a portion of them. The table includes tens of thousands of clones, 70% to 90% detected once. The sample here was CD4+ or CD8+ T cells sorted from blood, taken in a trial of the OX40 agonist ivuxolimab. This sequence originates from an adult with an advanced solid tumor such as melanoma, head and neck, liver or kidney cancer. V gene TRBV27 combines with J gene TRBJ2-2; 8 bases line up with TRBD1. CDR3 bases: TGTGCCAGCAGTTTTGCCGGGACAGGGAACACCGGGGAGCTGTTTTTT. Protein sequence: CASSFAGTGNTGELFF.